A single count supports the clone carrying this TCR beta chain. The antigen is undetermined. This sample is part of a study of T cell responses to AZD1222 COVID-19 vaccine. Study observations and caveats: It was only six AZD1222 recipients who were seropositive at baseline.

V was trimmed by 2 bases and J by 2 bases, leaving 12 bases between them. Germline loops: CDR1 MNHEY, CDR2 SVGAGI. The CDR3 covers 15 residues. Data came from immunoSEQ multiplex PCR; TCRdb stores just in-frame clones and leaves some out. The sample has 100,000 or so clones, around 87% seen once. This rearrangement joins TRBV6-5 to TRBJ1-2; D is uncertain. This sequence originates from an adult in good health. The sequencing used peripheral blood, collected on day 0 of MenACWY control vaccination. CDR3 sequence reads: CASSYDSPTNYGYTF. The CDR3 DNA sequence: TGTGCCAGCAGTTACGATAGTCCTACCAACTATGGCTACACCTTC.